The rows below give T cell receptor beta chains drawn from one sample of a study of blood T cell repertoires in COVID-19. The protocol was immunoSEQ multiplex PCR, while the TCRdb copy is restricted to in-frame clones and leaves out a portion. The sample holds about 500,000 clones, roughly 87% seen once. Sequencing was done on a sample of peripheral blood. These receptors came from a man younger than 30 with COVID-19, enrolled during active disease. CDR3s include the opening cysteine and the closing phenylalanine or tryptophan. A D gene is named only where the DNA matches it firmly. The listing skips clone size in some rows; elsewhere it reads once, few, many or a size class.

J: TRBJ2-1
size: NA
V: TRBV6-5
D: TRBD1
CDR3: CASKPGQGTNEQFF
DNA: TGTGCCAGCAAACCGGGACAGGGTACCAATGAGCAGTTCTTC

J: TRBJ2-1
size: NA
V: TRBV6-1
D: TRBD2
CDR3: CASSEDSLAGGMTYNEQFF
DNA: TGTGCCAGCAGTGAAGATTCCCTAGCGGGGGGCATGACCTACAATGAGCAGTTCTTC

J: TRBJ2-7
size: NA
V: TRBV6-9
D: TRBD1
CDR3: CASSFPTGDRLYEQYF
DNA: TGTGCCAGCAGTTTCCCCACAGGGGACCGCCTATACGAGCAGTACTTC

J: TRBJ2-2
size: NA
V: TRBV7-9
D: TRBD2
CDR3: CASSSSGSSTGELFF
DNA: TGTGCCAGCAGCTCGAGCGGGAGTTCCACCGGGGAGCTGTTTTTT

J: TRBJ2-4
size: NA
V: TRBV19
D: TRBD1
CDR3: CASSRTDRKPQGNIQYF
DNA: TGTGCCAGTAGCCGAACGGACAGGAAACCCCAGGGGAACATTCAGTACTTC

J: TRBJ2-3
size: NA
V: TRBV27
D: TRBD2
CDR3: CASSRSGGGGTDTQYF
DNA: TGTGCCAGCAGTCGTAGCGGGGGAGGGGGCACAGATACGCAGTATTTT

J: TRBJ1-1
size: NA
V: TRBV12-3/TRBV12-4
D: NA
CDR3: CASSLQGRTEAFF
DNA: TGTGCCAGCAGTCTCCAGGGGCGAACTGAAGCTTTCTTT

J: TRBJ2-3
size: NA
V: TRBV6-4
D: NA
CDR3: CASSGEVRLTTDTQYF
DNA: TGTGCCAGCAGTGGGGAGGTACGCCTTACAACAGATACGCAGTATTTT

J: TRBJ2-4
size: few
V: TRBV14
D: NA
CDR3: CASSPEPVRNIQYF
DNA: TGTGCCAGCAGCCCCGAACCAGTGAGGAACATTCAGTACTTC

J: TRBJ1-1
size: NA
V: TRBV4-1
D: TRBD1
CDR3: CASSQTGAEAFF
DNA: TGCGCCAGCAGCCAAACAGGGGCTGAAGCTTTCTTT

J: TRBJ2-1
size: NA
V: TRBV28
D: NA
CDR3: CASRVTGEQFF
DNA: TGTGCCAGCAGAGTGACAGGAGAGCAGTTCTTC

J: TRBJ2-7
size: NA
V: TRBV11-2
D: NA
CDR3: CASSLQGKPTYEQYF
DNA: TGTGCCAGCAGCTTACAGGGTAAACCTACCTACGAGCAGTACTTC

J: TRBJ2-7
size: NA
V: TRBV4-1
D: TRBD2
CDR3: CASSQGRGAYEQYF
DNA: TGCGCCAGCAGCCAAGGTCGGGGGGCCTACGAGCAGTACTTC

J: TRBJ2-7
size: NA
V: TRBV6-6
D: TRBD1
CDR3: CASSLGQGNYEQYF
DNA: TGTGCCAGCAGTTTGGGACAGGGGAACTACGAGCAGTACTTC

J: TRBJ2-3
size: once
V: TRBV6-4
D: NA
CDR3: CASSAGGGGTDTQYF
DNA: TGTGCCAGCAGTGCGGGGGGCGGCGGAACAGATACGCAGTATTTT

J: TRBJ1-1
size: NA
V: TRBV27
D: NA
CDR3: CASSFSSSGVNTEAFF
DNA: TGTGCCAGCAGTTTCTCATCGTCAGGGGTCAACACTGAAGCTTTCTTT

J: TRBJ1-5
size: NA
V: TRBV11-3
D: TRBD1
CDR3: CASSLRQGSNQPQHF
DNA: TGTGCCAGCAGCTTACGACAGGGCAGCAATCAGCCCCAGCATTTT

J: TRBJ1-2
size: NA
V: TRBV2
D: NA
CDR3: CASSASVTPGDGYTF
DNA: TGTGCCAGCAGTGCGTCTGTAACACCGGGGGATGGCTACACCTTC

J: TRBJ2-2
size: NA
V: TRBV5-4
D: NA
CDR3: CASSLALGSNTGELFF
DNA: TGTGCCAGCAGCTTGGCCTTGGGCTCGAACACCGGGGAGCTGTTTTTT

J: TRBJ2-1
size: NA
V: TRBV7-8
D: TRBD1
CDR3: CASSLDRGGYNEQFF
DNA: TGTGCCAGCAGCCTGGACAGGGGAGGATACAATGAGCAGTTCTTC

J: TRBJ1-6
size: NA
V: TRBV3-1/TRBV3-2
D: TRBD1
CDR3: CASSETGDNSPLHF
DNA: TGTGCCAGCAGCGAAACAGGGGATAATTCACCCCTCCACTTT

J: TRBJ1-2
size: NA
V: TRBV5-4
D: TRBD1
CDR3: CASSPGQGAGYGYTF
DNA: TGTGCCAGCAGCCCGGGACAGGGGGCTGGCTATGGCTACACCTTC

J: TRBJ1-1
size: NA
V: TRBV24-1
D: NA
CDR3: CAASDMTRGSAFF
DNA: TGTGCCGCCAGTGATATGACCAGGGGTTCAGCTTTCTTT

J: TRBJ1-1
size: NA
V: TRBV6-1
D: NA
CDR3: CASSERRAGTEAFF
DNA: TGTGCCAGCAGTGAACGTCGGGCAGGGACTGAAGCTTTCTTT

J: TRBJ2-1
size: NA
V: TRBV6-5
D: TRBD2
CDR3: CASSTGLAGPNEQFF
DNA: TGTGCCAGCTCAACGGGGCTAGCGGGACCCAATGAGCAGTTCTTC

J: TRBJ1-1
size: NA
V: TRBV5-1
D: TRBD1
CDR3: CASSSRAGGMANTEAFF
DNA: TGCGCCAGCAGCTCCCGGGCAGGGGGCATGGCGAACACTGAAGCTTTCTTT

J: TRBJ1-1
size: NA
V: TRBV30
D: NA
CDR3: CAWSTGSMNTEAFF
DNA: TGTGCCTGGAGTACAGGGTCGATGAACACTGAAGCTTTCTTT

J: TRBJ2-1
size: NA
V: TRBV5-5
D: TRBD1
CDR3: CASNLQGANEQFF
DNA: TGTGCCAGCAACCTACAGGGGGCGAATGAGCAGTTCTTC

J: TRBJ2-1
size: NA
V: TRBV20-1
D: NA
CDR3: CSASDNNEQFF
DNA: TGCAGTGCTAGTGATAACAATGAGCAGTTCTTC

J: TRBJ2-1
size: NA
V: TRBV4-2
D: TRBD2
CDR3: CASSQIAGDVEQFF
DNA: TGTGCCAGCAGCCAGATAGCGGGAGATGTTGAGCAGTTCTTC

J: TRBJ1-2
size: NA
V: TRBV7-2
D: NA
CDR3: CASSLNSRYGYTF
DNA: TGTGCCAGCAGCTTGAACAGTAGATATGGCTACACCTTC

J: TRBJ2-3
size: NA
V: TRBV19
D: NA
CDR3: CASSEASGTDTQYF
DNA: TGTGCCAGTAGTGAGGCCTCGGGGACAGATACGCAGTATTTT

J: TRBJ2-7
size: NA
V: TRBV5-5
D: NA
CDR3: CASSLGLDPTYEQYF
DNA: TGTGCCAGCAGCTTGGGACTAGATCCTACCTACGAGCAGTACTTC

J: TRBJ2-1
size: NA
V: TRBV9
D: NA
CDR3: CASSLGGTPLNEQFF
DNA: TGTGCCAGCAGCTTAGGGGGGACTCCTCTCAATGAGCAGTTCTTC

J: TRBJ2-7
size: NA
V: TRBV2
D: TRBD1
CDR3: CASTSRQGAREQYF
DNA: TGTGCCAGCACTTCAAGACAGGGGGCTCGGGAGCAGTACTTC

J: TRBJ2-1
size: NA
V: TRBV5-4
D: NA
CDR3: CASSPLTGQHNEQFF
DNA: TGTGCCAGCAGTCCTCTCACCGGACAGCACAATGAGCAGTTCTTC

J: TRBJ2-6
size: NA
V: TRBV4-1
D: TRBD1
CDR3: CASSPGTGGSSGANVLTF
DNA: TGCGCCAGCAGCCCAGGGACAGGGGGCAGCTCTGGGGCCAACGTCCTGACTTTC

J: TRBJ2-2
size: medium-sized
V: TRBV3-1/TRBV3-2
D: NA
CDR3: CASSGRVGAGGELFF
DNA: TGTGCCAGCAGCGGACGCGTAGGGGCCGGCGGGGAGCTGTTTTTT

J: TRBJ2-1
size: NA
V: TRBV10-1
D: NA
CDR3: CASSESRVTWGSEQFF
DNA: TGCGCCAGCAGTGAGTCGAGGGTGACATGGGGAAGCGAGCAGTTCTTC

J: TRBJ1-1
size: many
V: TRBV5-1
D: NA
CDR3: CASSPWGQRGDTEAFF
DNA: TGCGCCAGCAGCCCTTGGGGGCAGCGGGGGGACACTGAAGCTTTCTTT

J: TRBJ2-3
size: NA
V: TRBV10-3
D: TRBD2
CDR3: CAISLAGVGDTQYF
DNA: TGTGCCATCAGCCTAGCGGGGGTGGGAGATACGCAGTATTTT

J: TRBJ2-1
size: NA
V: TRBV5-1
D: TRBD1
CDR3: CASSLQGRREQFF
DNA: TGCGCCAGCAGCTTACAGGGGCGAAGGGAGCAGTTCTTC

J: TRBJ2-1
size: NA
V: TRBV7-9
D: TRBD2
CDR3: CASSSALAGAMHEQFF
DNA: TGTGCCAGCAGCTCTGCGCTAGCGGGAGCGATGCATGAGCAGTTCTTC

J: TRBJ1-5
size: NA
V: TRBV10-3
D: NA
CDR3: CAISDGGANQPQHF
DNA: TGTGCCATCAGTGATGGGGGGGCAAATCAGCCCCAGCATTTT

J: TRBJ1-1
size: NA
V: TRBV7-2
D: NA
CDR3: CASSQGPLEAFF
DNA: TGTGCCAGCAGCCAGGGTCCGCTTGAAGCTTTCTTT

J: TRBJ2-5
size: NA
V: TRBV2
D: TRBD1
CDR3: CASSEQGQGLETQYF
DNA: TGTGCCAGCAGTGAGCAGGGACAGGGCTTAGAGACCCAGTACTTC

J: TRBJ2-1
size: NA
V: TRBV2
D: TRBD2
CDR3: CASSPPGLAHEQFF
DNA: TGTGCCAGCAGTCCTCCGGGACTAGCCCATGAGCAGTTCTTC

J: TRBJ2-2
size: NA
V: TRBV2
D: NA
CDR3: CASRRAGELFF
DNA: TGTGCCAGCAGGAGGGCCGGGGAGCTGTTTTTT

J: TRBJ1-5
size: NA
V: TRBV19
D: NA
CDR3: CASTEEREGNQPQHF
DNA: TGTGCCAGCACCGAAGAAAGGGAGGGCAATCAGCCCCAGCATTTT

J: TRBJ2-1
size: NA
V: TRBV5-1
D: TRBD1
CDR3: CASRAGTGTYNEQFF
DNA: TGCGCCAGCAGAGCCGGGACAGGGACCTACAATGAGCAGTTCTTC

J: TRBJ2-1
size: NA
V: TRBV9
D: NA
CDR3: CASSVAGTGYNEQFF
DNA: TGTGCCAGCAGCGTAGCCGGGACTGGATACAATGAGCAGTTCTTC

J: TRBJ1-4
size: NA
V: TRBV25-1
D: NA
CDR3: CASSGHTPTNEKLFF
DNA: TGTGCCAGCAGTGGGCACACCCCAACTAATGAAAAACTGTTTTTT

J: TRBJ2-3
size: NA
V: TRBV19
D: NA
CDR3: CASSSRDTQYF
DNA: TGTGCCAGTAGTAGTCGAGATACGCAGTATTTT

J: TRBJ1-1
size: NA
V: TRBV7-9
D: TRBD1
CDR3: CASSRQGGDTEAFF
DNA: TGTGCCAGCAGCAGACAGGGTGGTGACACTGAAGCTTTCTTT

J: TRBJ2-3
size: once
V: TRBV7-8
D: NA
CDR3: CASSTGLMGDTQYF
DNA: TGTGCCAGCAGCACGGGACTCATGGGGGATACGCAGTATTTT